The 18 T cell receptor beta chains in this list originate from one sample, sequenced in a study of blood T cell repertoires in COVID-19. TCRdb keeps only in-frame clones here, not all; method: immunoSEQ multiplex PCR. Altogether some 250,000 clones are present, 88% being singletons, with the ten largest covering 0.75% to 1%. Source material: peripheral blood. All receptors derive from a woman aged 40 to 50 who had recovered from COVID-19.

The chain links TRBV4-3 to TRBJ2-2; 11 positions match TRBD2. CDR3 length: 20 amino acids. Germline CDR1 and CDR2: LGHNA and YSLEER. V shed 0 bases, J shed 3 bases, and the junction held 12 bases outside the gene matches. CDR3 sequence: CASSQDGLAGGSLDTGELFF. In nucleotides, the CDR3 is TGCGCCAGCAGCCAAGATGGGCTAGCGGGAGGATCGTTGGACACCGGGGAGCTGTTTTTT.

The chain links TRBV6-6 to TRBJ1-1, with D maybe TRBD1 (6 bases). There are 15 residues in the CDR3. V lost 6 bases and J 8 bases, leaving 22 bases between the germline ends. Germline V gene lookup returns CDR1 MNHNY and CDR2 SVGAGI (reference sequence). The CDR3 coding sequence is TGTGCCAGCAGCCTAGGGGGGGACGGAAGGGGAGAAGCTTTCTTT. Protein: CASSLGGDGRGEAFF.

The CDR3 DNA reads TGTGCCAGCAGGCCCTTGGACAGGGGAAACACCATATATTTT. Protein product: CASRPLDRGNTIYF. The rearrangement links TRBV3-1 (or the pseudogene TRBV3-2) to TRBJ1-3, with 7 nucleotides matching TRBD1. The J segment lost 4 bases and the V segment lost 6 bases, leaving 6 bases of the junction unmatched. Germline CDR1 is LGHDT and CDR2 is YNNKEL (reference sequence). The CDR3 has 14 amino acids.

CDR3 in DNA: TGTGCCAGCACGGGCGGCGGGACTCTACGATCGGGGAACATTCAGTACTTC. Its translation is CASTGGGTLRSGNIQYF. The chain is built from TRBV28 and TRBJ2-4; D might be TRBD2 (6 bases). Trimming shortened V by 7 bases and J by 7 bases, and 26 bases separated the two germline ends. This CDR3 region has 17 residues. Germline loops: CDR1 MDHEN, CDR2 SYDVKM.

In nucleotides, the CDR3 is TGCGCCAGCAGCTTGGGCCGGACAGGCGGAAATTCACCCCTCCACTTT. It yields the protein CASSLGRTGGNSPLHF. The genes are TRBV5-1 and TRBJ1-6; 7 bases fit TRBD1. From germline, CDR1 is SGHRS and CDR2 YFSETQ. V was pared by 0 bases and J by 7 bases, with 7 bases of the junction left unmatched. The CDR3 has 16 residues.

This chain links TRBV28 with TRBJ2-7, with D maybe TRBD1 (6 bases). The germline V gene encodes CDR1 MDHEN and CDR2 SYDVKM. The CDR3 extends over 16 amino acids. The V gene lost 7 bases and the J gene lost 7 bases, with 26 bases spanning the gap. The DNA of the CDR3 is TGTGCCAGCATCTACGCATCCGGGACACGGGTTGGAGAGCAGTACTTC. Encoded protein: CASIYASGTRVGEQYF.

The rearrangement uses TRBV5-1 and TRBJ2-1, with unresolved D. Trimming pared 3 bases from V and 7 bases from J, leaving 8 bases between. The CDR3 is made up of 12 amino acids. CDR1 and CDR2 from the germline V gene are SGHRS and YFSETQ. CDR3 in amino acids: CASSWAGNEQFF. For the CDR3, the DNA is TGCGCCAGCAGCTGGGCTGGGAATGAGCAGTTCTTC.

This clone was counted a single time. The chain links TRBV5-6 to TRBJ1-2, with 8 bases aligning to TRBD1. This CDR3 has 13 residues. Germline V gene sequence: CDR1 SGHDT, CDR2 YYEEEE. V shed 4 bases and J 3 bases; nucleotides not matched to a gene: 2. CDR3 DNA: TGTGCCAGCAGCCCGGGACAGGACTATGGCTACACCTTC. Protein product: CASSPGQDYGYTF.

The chain employs TRBV3-1 (or the pseudogene TRBV3-2) and TRBJ1-5, with a tentative D call TRBD1 (5 bases). Germline V gives CDR1 LGHDT, CDR2 YNNKEL (reference sequence). This CDR3 spans 15 amino acids. The V end lost 1 base, the J end lost 6 bases, and 13 bases lay between the germline ends. The CDR3 DNA sequence: TGTGCCAGCAGCCAAGGGGCAGGGTGGGCTCAGCCCCAGCATTTT. Translating gives CASSQGAGWAQPQHF.

This clone was seen only a few times. J is TRBJ2-4 and V is TRBV5-1; 8 nucleotides match TRBD2. CDR3 length equals 14 residues. Trimming took 4 bases from V and 15 from J; bases not matched to a gene: 15. Germline V gene data show CDR1 as SGHRS and CDR2 as YFSETQ. The CDR3 spells CASSPGPSARGGYF. The CDR3 region has the DNA TGCGCCAGCAGCCCAGGGCCTAGCGCCCGGGGGGGGTACTTC.

The genes are TRBV5-5 and TRBJ2-1; D may be TRBD2 (6 bases). V was trimmed by 4 bases and J by 4 bases, leaving 15 bases between them. Germline V gives CDR1 SGHKS, CDR2 YYEKEE (reference sequence). This CDR3 region has 15 residues. The CDR3 is CASSPRSGSYNEQFF. The CDR3 region has the DNA TGTGCCAGCAGCCCCCGCAGCGGGTCATACAATGAGCAGTTCTTC.

In the case of this clone: Here the CDR3 omits its conserved ending phenylalanine or tryptophan, so a read error is the likely source. No DNA is shown, since the ends of the CDR3 on it are uncertain; the CDR3 is the one TCRdb lists. This chain connects TRBV29-1 to TRBJ1-1; whether TRBD1, the table's D call, matches the DNA was not checked. Ends included, the CDR3 has 11 residues. The germline V gene has CDR1 SQVTM and CDR2 ANQGSEA. This CDR3 is CSVDAQGWGLL.

This clone was seen just once. The chain uses TRBV12-5 and TRBJ1-3, with 7 bases lining up with TRBD1. The V segment lost 2 bases and the J segment 4 bases; nucleotides outside the gene matches: 8. This CDR3 is built from 16 residues. In germline, CDR1 is LGHNT, CDR2 FRNRAP. The CDR3 DNA is TGTGCTAGTGGTTTGCCACCAGGGACAGCAGGAAACACCATATATTTT. As protein: CASGLPPGTAGNTIYF. Supplemented by reference TRBV12-5 and TRBJ1-3, the full variable domain reads DARVTQTPRHKVTEMGQEVTMRCQPILGHNTVFWYRQTMMQGLELLAYFRNRAPLDDSGMPKDRFSAEMPDATLATLKIQPSEPRDSAVYFCASGLPPGTAGNTIYFGEGSWLTVV.

V and J are TRBV5-1 and TRBJ2-3, with 9 bases matching TRBD2. Looked up from germline, CDR1 is SGHRS and CDR2 is YFSETQ. This CDR3 contains 16 residues. J was trimmed by 5 bases and V by 6 bases; bases with no gene match: 13. CDR3 loop: CASTLGSAGGGDTQYF. For the CDR3, the DNA is TGCGCCAGCACCCTTGGCTCTGCGGGAGGGGGAGATACGCAGTATTTT.

The chain is built from TRBV5-4 and TRBJ2-1; possibly TRBD2 for D (6 bases). Germline values: CDR1 SGHNT, CDR2 YYREEE (reference sequence). V was shortened by 4 bases and J by 4 bases, with 15 bases between the two germline ends. There are 15 residues in the CDR3. CDR3 amino acids: CASSHPTSGYNEQFF. The DNA for the CDR3 is TGTGCCAGCAGCCACCCGACTAGTGGGTACAATGAGCAGTTCTTC.

The V gene is TRBV24-1, the J gene TRBJ2-5, with 13 bases matching TRBD2. Germline trimming cut 3 bases from V and 5 bases from J; bases unmatched to any gene: 8. The CDR3 extends over 17 amino acids. The V gene's germline CDR1 is KGHDR and CDR2 SFDVKD. In DNA, the CDR3 is TGTGCCACCAGTGATCCCCTACTAGCGGGAGGGCTGGAGACCCAGTACTTC. Its protein product is CATSDPLLAGGLETQYF.

This sequence joins TRBV6-2 or TRBV6-3 and TRBJ2-5; the match to TRBD1 covers 7 bases. Germline trimming cut 4 bases from V and 10 bases from J; bases unmatched to any gene: 9. CDR3 length: 13 amino acids. Germline values: CDR1 MNHEY, CDR2 SVGEGT. This CDR3 is CASSSPGQRGQYF. CDR3 sequence (DNA): TGTGCCAGCAGTTCACCGGGACAGAGGGGCCAGTACTTC.

This clone showed up many times. J is TRBJ2-1 and V is TRBV24-1; possibly TRBD2 for D (5 bases). Germline CDR1 reads KGHDR; CDR2 reads SFDVKD. The CDR3 spans 15 residues. Trimming removed 1 base from V and 1 base from J, with 7 bases in between. CDR3 DNA: TGTGCCACCAGTGATTTAGCGGAGTCCTACAATGAGCAGTTCTTC. Amino acid sequence: CATSDLAESYNEQFF.